The clone carrying this TCR beta chain was seen a handful of times. This record comes from a study of blood T cell repertoires in COVID-19. On the study more broadly: COVID-19 samples, acute and convalescent, were from the United States, Italy and Spain.

This CDR3 has 13 residues. The germline gives CDR1 LGHDT, CDR2 YNNKEL (reference sequence). Trimming pared 6 bases from V and 4 bases from J, leaving 12 bases between. Measured with immunoSEQ multiplex PCR; TCRdb has only the in-frame clones, and not every one. The sample lists roughly 500,000 clones, around nine tenths seen once, with 1.8% in the top ten. Living in 24 US areas, the participants were between roughly 18 and 89 years of age. Recovery meant two consecutive negative NP/OP PCR tests, professional clearance, or resolved symptoms. The chain couples TRBV3-1 (or the pseudogene TRBV3-2) to TRBJ2-5; D is uncertain. The material sequenced was PBMCs or T cells enriched from blood (not recorded which). This TCR was sampled from a woman between 40 and 50 years old who had recovered from COVID-19. The CDR3 region is CASRLTFGETQYF. The CDR3 DNA follows: TGTGCCAGCAGACTGACATTCGGAGAGACCCAGTACTTC.